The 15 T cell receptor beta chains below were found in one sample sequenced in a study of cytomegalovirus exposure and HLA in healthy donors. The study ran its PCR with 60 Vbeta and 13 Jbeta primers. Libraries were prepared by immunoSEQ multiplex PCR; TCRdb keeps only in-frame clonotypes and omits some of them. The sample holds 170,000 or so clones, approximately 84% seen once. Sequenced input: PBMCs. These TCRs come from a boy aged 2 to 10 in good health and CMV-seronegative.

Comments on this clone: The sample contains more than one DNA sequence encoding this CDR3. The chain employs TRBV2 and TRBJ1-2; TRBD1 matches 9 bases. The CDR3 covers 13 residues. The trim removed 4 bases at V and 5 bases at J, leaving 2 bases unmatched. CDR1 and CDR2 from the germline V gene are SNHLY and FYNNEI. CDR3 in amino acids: CASSGDREYGYTF. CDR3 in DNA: TGTGCCAGCAGTGGGGACAGGGAATATGGCTACACCTTC.

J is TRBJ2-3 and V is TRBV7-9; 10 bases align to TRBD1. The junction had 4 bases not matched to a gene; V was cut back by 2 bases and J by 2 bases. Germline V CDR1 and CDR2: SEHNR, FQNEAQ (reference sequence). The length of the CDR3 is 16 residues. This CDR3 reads CASSLKGQGNTDTQYF. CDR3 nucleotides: TGTGCCAGCAGCTTAAAGGGACAGGGGAACACAGATACGCAGTATTTT.

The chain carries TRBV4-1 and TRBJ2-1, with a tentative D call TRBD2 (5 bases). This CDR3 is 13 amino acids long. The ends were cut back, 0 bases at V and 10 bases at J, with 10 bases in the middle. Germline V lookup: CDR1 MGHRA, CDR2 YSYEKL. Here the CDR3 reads CASSQDPGMEQFF. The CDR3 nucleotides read TGCGCCAGCAGCCAAGACCCGGGAATGGAGCAGTTCTTC.

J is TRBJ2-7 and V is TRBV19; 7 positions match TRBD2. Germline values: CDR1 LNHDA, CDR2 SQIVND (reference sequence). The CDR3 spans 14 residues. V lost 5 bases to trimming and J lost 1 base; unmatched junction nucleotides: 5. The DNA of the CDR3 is TGTGCCAGTAGTCCTAGCGGTCCTTCCTACGAGCAGTACTTC. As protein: CASSPSGPSYEQYF. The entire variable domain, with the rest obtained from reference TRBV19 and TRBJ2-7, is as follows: DGGITQSPKYLFRKEGQNVTLSCEQNLNHDAMYWYRQDPGQGLRLIYYSQIVNDFQKGDIAEGYSVSREKKESFPLTVTSAQKNPTAFYLCASSPSGPSYEQYFGPGTRLTVT.

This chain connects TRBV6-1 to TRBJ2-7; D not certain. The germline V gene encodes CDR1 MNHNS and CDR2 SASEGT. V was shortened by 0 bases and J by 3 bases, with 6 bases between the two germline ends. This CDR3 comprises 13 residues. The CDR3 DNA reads TGTGCCAGCAGTGAAGCGTACATCTACGAGCAGTACTTC. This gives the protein CASSEAYIYEQYF.

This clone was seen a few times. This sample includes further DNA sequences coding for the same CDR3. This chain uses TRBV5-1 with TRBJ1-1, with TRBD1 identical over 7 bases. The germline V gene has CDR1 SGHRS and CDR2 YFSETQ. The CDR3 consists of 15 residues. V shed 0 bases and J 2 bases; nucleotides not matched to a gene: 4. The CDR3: CASSLVTGKNTEAFF. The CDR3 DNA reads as TGCGCCAGCAGCTTGGTGACAGGGAAAAACACTGAAGCTTTCTTT. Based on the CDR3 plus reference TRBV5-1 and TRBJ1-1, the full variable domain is KAGVTQTPRYLIKTRGQQVTLSCSPISGHRSVSWYQQTPGQGLQFLFEYFSETQRNKGNFPGRFSGRQFSNSRSEMNVSTLELGDSALYLCASSLVTGKNTEAFFGQGTRLTVV.

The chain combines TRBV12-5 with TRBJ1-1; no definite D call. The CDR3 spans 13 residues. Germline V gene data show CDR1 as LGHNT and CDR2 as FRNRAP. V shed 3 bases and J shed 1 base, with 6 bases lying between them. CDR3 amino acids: CASGLQQNTEAFF. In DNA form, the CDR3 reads TGTGCTAGTGGTTTACAGCAGAACACTGAAGCTTTCTTT.

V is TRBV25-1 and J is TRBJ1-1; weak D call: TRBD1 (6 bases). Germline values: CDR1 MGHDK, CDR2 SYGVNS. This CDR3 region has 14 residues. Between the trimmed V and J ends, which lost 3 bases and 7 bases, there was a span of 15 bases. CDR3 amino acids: CASSDNRDRGEAFF. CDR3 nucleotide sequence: TGTGCCAGCAGTGATAACAGGGATCGGGGTGAAGCTTTCTTT.

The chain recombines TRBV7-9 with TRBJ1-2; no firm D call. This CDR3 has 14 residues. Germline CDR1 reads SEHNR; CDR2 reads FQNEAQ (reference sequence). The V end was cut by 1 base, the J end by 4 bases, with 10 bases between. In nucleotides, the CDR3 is TGTGCCAGCAGCTTAGGAGGAGAGAGCTATGGCTACACCTTC. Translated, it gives CASSLGGESYGYTF.

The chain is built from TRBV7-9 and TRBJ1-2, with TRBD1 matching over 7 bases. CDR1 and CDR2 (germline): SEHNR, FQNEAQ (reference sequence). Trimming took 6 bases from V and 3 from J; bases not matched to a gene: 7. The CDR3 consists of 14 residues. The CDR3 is CASRFTGDYYGYTF. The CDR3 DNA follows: TGTGCCAGCAGATTCACAGGGGACTACTATGGCTACACCTTC. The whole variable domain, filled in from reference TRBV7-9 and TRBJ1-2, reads DTGVSQNPRHKITKRGQNVTFRCDPISEHNRLYWYRQTLGQGPEFLTYFQNEAQLEKSRLLSDRFSAERPKGSFSTLEIQRTEQGDSAMYLCASRFTGDYYGYTFGSGTRLTVV.

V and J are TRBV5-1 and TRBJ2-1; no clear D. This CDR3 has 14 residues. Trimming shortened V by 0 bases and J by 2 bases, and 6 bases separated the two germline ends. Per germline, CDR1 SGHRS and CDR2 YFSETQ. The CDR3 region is CASSLVAAYNEQFF. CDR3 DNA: TGCGCCAGCAGCTTGGTGGCAGCCTACAATGAGCAGTTCTTC.

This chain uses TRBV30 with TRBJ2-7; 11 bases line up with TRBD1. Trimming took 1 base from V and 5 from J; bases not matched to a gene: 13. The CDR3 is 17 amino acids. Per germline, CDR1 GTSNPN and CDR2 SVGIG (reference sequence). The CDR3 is CAWSGGRTGGEFNEQYF. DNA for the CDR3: TGTGCCTGGAGTGGGGGCCGGACAGGGGGCGAATTCAACGAGCAGTACTTC. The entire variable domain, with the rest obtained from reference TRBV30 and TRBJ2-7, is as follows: SQTIHQWPATLVQPVGSPLSLECTVEGTSNPNLYWYRQAAGRGLQLLFYSVGIGQISSEVPQNLSASRPQDRQFILSSKKLLLSDSGFYLCAWSGGRTGGEFNEQYFGPGTRLTVT.

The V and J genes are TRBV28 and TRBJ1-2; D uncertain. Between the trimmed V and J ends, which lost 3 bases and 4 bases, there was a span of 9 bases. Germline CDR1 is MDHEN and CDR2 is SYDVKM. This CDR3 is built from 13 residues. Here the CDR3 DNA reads TGTGCCAGCAGTTTTGTGGCCTCCTATGGCTACACCTTC. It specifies CASSFVASYGYTF.

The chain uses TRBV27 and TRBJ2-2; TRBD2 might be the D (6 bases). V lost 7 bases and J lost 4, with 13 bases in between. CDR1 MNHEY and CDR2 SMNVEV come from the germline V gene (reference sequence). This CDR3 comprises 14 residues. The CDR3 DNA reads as TGTGCCAGCACCGCCGGGACTGGCACCGGGGAGCTGTTTTTT. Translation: CASTAGTGTGELFF.

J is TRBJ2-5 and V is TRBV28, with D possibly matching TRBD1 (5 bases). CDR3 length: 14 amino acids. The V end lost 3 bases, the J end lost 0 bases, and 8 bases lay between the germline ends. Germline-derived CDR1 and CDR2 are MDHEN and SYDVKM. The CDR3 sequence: CASSLGPNQETQYF. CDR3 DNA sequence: TGTGCCAGCAGTTTGGGGCCCAACCAAGAGACCCAGTACTTC.